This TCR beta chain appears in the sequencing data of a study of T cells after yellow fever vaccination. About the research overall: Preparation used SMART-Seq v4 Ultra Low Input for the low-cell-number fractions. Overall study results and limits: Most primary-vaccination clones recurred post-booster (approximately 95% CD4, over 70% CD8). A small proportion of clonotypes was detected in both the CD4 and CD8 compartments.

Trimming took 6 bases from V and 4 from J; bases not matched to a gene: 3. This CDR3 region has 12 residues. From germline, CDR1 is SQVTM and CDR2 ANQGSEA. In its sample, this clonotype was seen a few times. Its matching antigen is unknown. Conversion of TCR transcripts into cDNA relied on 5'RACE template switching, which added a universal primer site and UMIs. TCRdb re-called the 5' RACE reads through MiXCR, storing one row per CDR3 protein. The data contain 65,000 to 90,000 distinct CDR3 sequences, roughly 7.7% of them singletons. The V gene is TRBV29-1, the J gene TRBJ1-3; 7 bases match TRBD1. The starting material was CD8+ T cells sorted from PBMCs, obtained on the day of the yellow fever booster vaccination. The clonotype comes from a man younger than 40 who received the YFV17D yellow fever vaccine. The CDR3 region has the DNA TGCAGCGTATCGGACAGGGGAAACACCATATATTTT. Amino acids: CSVSDRGNTIYF.